Below, 8 T cell receptor beta chains from the same sample are listed, as sequenced in a study of blood T cell repertoires in COVID-19. Sequencing was performed with immunoSEQ multiplex PCR; in TCRdb, only in-frame clones are kept and a portion is missing. The sample holds around 370,000 clones, around nine tenths seen once. Sequencing was performed on peripheral blood. Receptors were obtained from a woman in her late teens or twenties who had recovered from COVID-19.

The chain recombines TRBV19 with TRBJ1-1, with D maybe TRBD1 (5 bases). The germline gives CDR1 LNHDA, CDR2 SQIVND (reference sequence). Trimming stripped 3 bases from V and 6 bases from J, with 17 bases between. This CDR3 contains 15 residues. CDR3 sequence (DNA): TGTGCCAGTAGTATGGTAGGACACCCGGTGGCTGAAGCTTTCTTT. It is translated as CASSMVGHPVAEAFF.

The CDR3 here is CAVQDREVGSDGYTF. The DNA for the CDR3 is TGTGCCGTTCAGGACAGGGAAGTAGGATCGGATGGCTACACCTTC. The chain is built from TRBV2 and TRBJ1-2; 8 nucleotides agree with TRBD1. The germline gives CDR1 SNHLY, CDR2 FYNNEI. V was clipped by 11 bases and J by 6 bases; unmatched bases: 17. This CDR3 spans 15 amino acids.

V gene TRBV3-1 (or the pseudogene TRBV3-2) combines with J gene TRBJ2-1; TRBD2 matches at 14 bases. V gave up 3 bases and J gave up 7 bases; unmatched junction bases: 11. This CDR3 has 18 residues. The germline gives CDR1 LGHDT, CDR2 YNNKEL (reference sequence). The CDR3 loop is CASSQGLAGVTGTNEQFF. For the CDR3, the DNA is TGTGCCAGCAGCCAGGGACTAGCGGGAGTTACCGGTACGAATGAGCAGTTCTTC.

The V and J genes are TRBV11-2 and TRBJ2-1, with D uncertain. V lost 6 bases to trimming and J lost 4 bases, with 7 bases between them. The CDR3 is 12 amino acids. Germline V lookup: CDR1 SGHAT, CDR2 FQNNGV. In DNA, the CDR3 is TGTGCCAGCAGTCCGCGATACAATGAGCAGTTCTTC. Encoded protein: CASSPRYNEQFF.

This chain joins TRBV6-2 or TRBV6-3 and TRBJ1-1, with D maybe TRBD1 (6 bases). Trimming took off 2 bases at V and 2 bases at J, with 12 bases between the two ends. In germline, CDR1 is MNHEY, CDR2 SVGEGT. The CDR3 loop spans 15 amino acids. The DNA for the CDR3 is TGTGCCAGCAGTTACCTTCAGGGGCTCAACACTGAAGCTTTCTTT. It encodes CASSYLQGLNTEAFF.

The CDR3 region is CASSQGAMADTQYF. The CDR3 DNA sequence: TGTGCCAGCAGCCAGGGGGCAATGGCAGATACGCAGTATTTT. The chain carries TRBV6-5 and TRBJ2-3, with TRBD1 identical over 8 bases. Germline-derived CDR1 and CDR2 are MNHEY and SVGAGI. CDR3 size: 14 residues. The J segment lost 4 bases and the V segment lost 6 bases, leaving 6 bases of the junction unmatched.

The chain combines TRBV20-1 with TRBJ2-1, with D tentatively TRBD2 (5 bases). The ends were cut back, 7 bases at V and 4 bases at J, with 8 bases in the middle. The CDR3 is made up of 11 amino acids. From germline, CDR1 is DFQATT and CDR2 SNEGSKA (reference sequence). In DNA, the CDR3 is TGCAGTGTAGAGGGTTACAATGAGCAGTTCTTC. Translating it yields CSVEGYNEQFF.

The rearrangement uses TRBV6-2 or TRBV6-3 and TRBJ2-3; TRBD2 agrees at 11 bases. The CDR3 totals 17 residues. Germline V gene sequence: CDR1 MNHEY, CDR2 SVGEGT. J lost 6 bases, V lost 2 bases, and 10 bases had no gene match. CDR3 region: CASSYPASGLAADTQYF. The CDR3 nucleotides are TGTGCCAGCAGTTACCCGGCCTCGGGACTAGCGGCGGATACGCAGTATTTT.